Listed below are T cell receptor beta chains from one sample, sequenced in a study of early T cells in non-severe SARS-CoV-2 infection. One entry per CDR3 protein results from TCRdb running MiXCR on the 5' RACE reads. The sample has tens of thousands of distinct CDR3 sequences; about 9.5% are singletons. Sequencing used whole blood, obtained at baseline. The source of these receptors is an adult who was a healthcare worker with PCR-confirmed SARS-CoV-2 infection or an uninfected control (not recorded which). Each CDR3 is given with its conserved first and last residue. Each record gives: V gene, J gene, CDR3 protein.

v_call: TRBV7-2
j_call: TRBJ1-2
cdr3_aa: CASSLLPTGRGYTF

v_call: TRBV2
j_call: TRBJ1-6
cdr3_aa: CASSESPLPSYNSPLHF

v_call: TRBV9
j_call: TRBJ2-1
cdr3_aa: CASSSRDGASYNEQFF

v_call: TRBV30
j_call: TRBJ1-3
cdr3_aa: CAWSVNGNTIYF

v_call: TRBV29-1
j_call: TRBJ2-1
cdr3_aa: CSGLVSYNEQFF

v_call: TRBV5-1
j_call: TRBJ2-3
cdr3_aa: CASSLETRRTDTQYF

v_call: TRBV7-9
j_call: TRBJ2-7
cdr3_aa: CASSSDRGLYEQYF

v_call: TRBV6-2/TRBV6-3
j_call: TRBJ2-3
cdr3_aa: CASSYVRTQPRSDTQYF

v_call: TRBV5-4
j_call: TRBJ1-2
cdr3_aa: CASSSGDRSYDYTF

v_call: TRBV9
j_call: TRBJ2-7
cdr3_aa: CASTPGTGTYEQYF

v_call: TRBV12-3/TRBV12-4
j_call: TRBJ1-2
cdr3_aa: CASSPGQGVGYTF

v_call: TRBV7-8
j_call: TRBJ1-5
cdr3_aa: CASSRMAGQSMEPQHF

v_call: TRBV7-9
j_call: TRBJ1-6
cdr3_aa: CASSPGTGGNSPLHF

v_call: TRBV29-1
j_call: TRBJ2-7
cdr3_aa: CSGYKGGEQYF

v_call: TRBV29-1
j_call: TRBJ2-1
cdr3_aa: CSGVAGGNNEQFF

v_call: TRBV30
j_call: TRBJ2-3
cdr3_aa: CAWQGFSDTQYF

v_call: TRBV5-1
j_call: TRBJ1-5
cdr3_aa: CASSPGQFSNQPQHF

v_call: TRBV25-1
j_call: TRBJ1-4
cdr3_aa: CASSPGTVTEKLFF

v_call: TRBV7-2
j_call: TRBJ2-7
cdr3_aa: CASSLAASGRYEQYF

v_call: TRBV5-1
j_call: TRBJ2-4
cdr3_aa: CASSLGGTGLNIQYF

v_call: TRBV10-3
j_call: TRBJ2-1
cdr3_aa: CAIKERGTGGEQFF

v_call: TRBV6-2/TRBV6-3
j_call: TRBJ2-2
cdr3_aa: CASSYGPSAGELFF

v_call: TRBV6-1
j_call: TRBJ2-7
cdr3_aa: CASSVDFTGLAPQTTYEQYF

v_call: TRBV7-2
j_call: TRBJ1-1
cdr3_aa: CASKGRGNTEAFF

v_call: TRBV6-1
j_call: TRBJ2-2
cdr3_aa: CASSVPFPGELFF

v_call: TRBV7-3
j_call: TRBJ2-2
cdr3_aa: CASSSSGAGELFF

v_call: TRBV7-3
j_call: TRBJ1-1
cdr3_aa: CASSSQMNTEAFF